This T cell receptor (beta chain) was identified in a study of T cell responses to AZD1222 COVID-19 vaccine (dated by TCRdb to the early 2020s). General notes on the study: TCR sequencing covered some 240 trial participants: 207 given two doses of AZD1222 and about 26 given two doses of MenACWY control vaccine. Enrollment into the trials was organized by age into subgroups of 18-55, 56-69 and 70-plus years, and those subgroups contained roughly 140, 27 and 60 TCR-sequenced participants, respectively.

The time point label, as the study defines it: baseline before first vaccination. Taken with the paper, the label for treatment or condition translates to: meningococcal conjugate vaccine given as trial control. The vaccinee samples were drawn from two UK trials, COV001 and COV002, one of which was a single-blind randomized controlled phase 2/3 trial testing AZD1222 (ChAdOx1 nCoV-19) in healthy adults. Trial participant PBMC samples were collected at day 0 and day 28 after the second dose for TCRbeta chain sequencing. In regard to this clone: What antigen it recognizes has not been identified. The junction departs from the called germline gene at one end, perhaps through a read error. Different DNA sequences within this sample yield the same CDR3.

CDR1 SGHRS and CDR2 YFSETQ were looked up in the germline V gene. The CDR3 goes from the cysteine to the phenylalanine over 11 residues. Only CDR3 DNA is held: 33 bases, read in frame from base 1. The CDR3 regions of human TCRbeta chains were subjected to immunosequencing. Turning to the authors' computational methods: Repertoire TCRs were checked for matches against a reference library of SARS-CoV-2-specific TCRs that had been generated using the MIRA antigen-specificity platform. Breadth meant the fraction of unique TCRs that were SARS-CoV-2-associated, whereas depth meant the fraction of total T cells that were SARS-CoV-2-associated. Using the MIRA data, each spike-specific TCR was mapped to the spike region that the TCR reacts to and placed in a CD4 or CD8 class. Log10-transformed breadth and depth values were compared by one-way ANOVA with Sidak's multiple comparisons tests. TCRdb holds this immuneACCESS table with in-frame rearrangements only. Some clones are missing; in checked studies, unresolved V genes explain under half, and the rest has no known cause. For V, J and clone size, that table is used; D and trimming come from the DNA. This sample holds approximately 200,000 clones; over 70% were observed only once. Less than 3% of the sample goes to the ten largest clones.

Broad study findings and their caveats: The whole spike protein was spanned by vaccine-associated CD4 TCRs, and dominant responses were seen in regions 160-218 and 743-854. Reportedly, close to half of the unique spike-specific TCRs recognized epitopes lying outside the regions that are mutated in the B.1.351 and B.1.1.7 variants. Because no samples from the day 14 peak response were available, repertoires could be characterized only after the peak T cell response. The 56-69-year group was small, and its depth increase did not reach significance, likely because of low power. Participants were mostly white British, with more females than males. The authors suggested clonal diversity may have been underestimated. Conclusions about previously exposed vaccinees were limited because only a handful of AZD1222 recipients were SARS-CoV-2 seropositive at baseline. A significant rise in spike-specific TCR breadth and depth was observed after two AZD1222 doses relative to day 0 and relative to MenACWY recipients.

The material was peripheral blood, obtained on day 0 of MenACWY control vaccination. This TCR derives from an adult in good health. Here the chain combines TRBV5-1 and TRBJ1-1; the D gene remains uncertain. The nucleotide sequence reads TGCGCCAGCAGTTTGGGCACTGAAGCTTTCTTT. This sequence encodes CASSLGTEAFF.